The 23 T cell receptor beta chains given below trace back to one sample, sequenced in a study of response to subunit inactivated influenza vaccine. TCRdb fed the RT-PCR reads into MiXCR, producing one record per CDR3 protein. This repertoire shows roughly 620,000 distinct CDR3 sequences, roughly 10% found once; its top ten account for 11%. This sample also appeared in a second study, on T cells expressing NK-cell markers. As reported in that work: Making the TCR beta cDNA relied on 5'RACE template switching with UMIs.

The sample here was PBMCs from blood, taken on the day of vaccination. The source of these receptors is a man aged 50 or older who received an inactivated influenza vaccine.

This clonotype was found a few times. The rearrangement links TRBV9 to TRBJ1-1, with D unclear. This CDR3 has 13 amino acids. V was trimmed by 3 bases and J by 1 base, leaving 7 bases between them. CDR1 and CDR2 from the germline V gene are SGDLS and YYNGEE. The CDR3 coding sequence is TGTGCCAGCAGCGCCGCTGAGAACACTGAAGCTTTCTTT. Its translation: CASSAAENTEAFF.

The rearrangement uses TRBV12-3 or TRBV12-4 and TRBJ2-7; D unclear. This CDR3 spans 14 amino acids. Trimming shortened V by 1 base and J by 1 base, and 8 bases separated the two germline ends. The CDR3 sequence: CASSLGGKSYEQYF. CDR3 coding DNA: TGTGCCAGCAGTTTAGGTGGCAAATCCTACGAGCAGTACTTC.

This clonotype was observed at least ten times. The J gene is TRBJ1-5, the V gene TRBV6-1; possible D gene TRBD1, 5 bases. CDR3 length equals 14 residues. The germline gives CDR1 MNHNS, CDR2 SASEGT. V was trimmed by 6 bases and J by 6 bases, leaving 15 bases between them. The CDR3, as DNA: TGTGCCAGCAGCCCCGATCAGGGTGGTCAGCCCCAGCATTTT. Encoded protein: CASSPDQGGQPQHF.

In this sample, this clonotype turned up a few times. This chain links TRBV10-3 with TRBJ2-7, with a weak D call TRBD2 (6 bases). V was shortened by 2 bases and J by 6 bases, with 17 bases between the two germline ends. CDR1 is ENHRY, CDR2 SYGVKD, per germline. The CDR3 contains 15 residues. Written as DNA, the CDR3 is TGTGCCATCAGTGAGGGGACTGAGAGGGGACCCGAGCAGTACTTC. Protein: CAISEGTERGPEQYF.

This chain links TRBV12-3 or TRBV12-4 with TRBJ2-7; D possibly corresponds to TRBD2 (5 bases). V was clipped by 6 bases and J by 1 base, with 13 bases between them. The CDR3 is 14 amino acids. The CDR3 protein is CASRAEEVSYEQYF. Here the CDR3 DNA reads TGTGCCAGCAGGGCTGAGGAGGTGTCCTACGAGCAGTACTTC.

This clonotype has only a few counts. V is TRBV20-1 and J is TRBJ2-1, with 10 bases aligning to TRBD2. With V trimmed by 2 bases and J by 4 bases, 8 bases remained unmatched. This CDR3 is built from 16 residues. Germline-derived CDR1 and CDR2 are DFQATT and SNEGSKA (reference sequence). CDR3 bases: TGCAGTGCTAGACCGCCAGGACTAGCGGATTACAATGAGCAGTTCTTC. Its protein is CSARPPGLADYNEQFF.

V usage is TRBV6-4 and J usage is TRBJ2-3, with TRBD2 matching over 8 bases. Germline CDR1 MRHNA, CDR2 SNTAGT. This CDR3 region has 13 residues. With V trimmed by 6 bases and J by 4 bases, 3 bases remained unmatched. CDR3 coding DNA: TGTGCCAGCAGAAACGGGGGGGCAGATACGCAGTATTTT. This gives the protein CASRNGGADTQYF.

The chain couples TRBV11-2 to TRBJ2-1; 10 bases map to TRBD2. The CDR3 is made up of 19 amino acids. CDR1 and CDR2 from the germline V gene are SGHAT and FQNNGV. V dropped 5 bases and J dropped 0; count of bases not matched to a gene: 13. CDR3 sequence reads: CASSITAAGGISSYNEQFF. The CDR3 coding sequence is TGTGCCAGCAGCATCACGGCAGCGGGGGGGATCAGCTCCTACAATGAGCAGTTCTTC.

The chain couples TRBV27 to TRBJ2-2; 15 bases align to TRBD2. The CDR3 extends over 17 amino acids. V lost 6 bases to trimming and J lost 5 bases; unmatched junction nucleotides: 7. CDR1 and CDR2 from the germline V gene are MNHEY and SMNVEV (reference sequence). CDR3 in amino acids: CASRRSGTSGGTGELFF. CDR3 DNA sequence: TGTGCCAGCAGACGATCCGGGACTAGCGGGGGGACCGGGGAGCTGTTTTTT.

This clonotype was recorded at least ten times. The J gene is TRBJ1-1, the V gene TRBV7-2; 8 nucleotides align to TRBD1. The CDR3 contains 16 residues. CDR1 and CDR2 from the germline V gene are SGHTA and FQGNSA. Trimming at V came to 0 bases and at J to 5 bases, leaving 8 bases not matched to a gene. DNA of the CDR3: TGTGCCAGCAGCTTAGCTTCCACAGGGGGTGCGACTGAAGCTTTCTTT. Its translation: CASSLASTGGATEAFF.

At least ten counts were recorded for this clonotype. The J gene is TRBJ1-5, the V gene TRBV7-6; D not resolved. The CDR3 loop spans 14 amino acids. V gave up 5 bases and J gave up 6 bases, with 14 bases separating them. Germline assignment: CDR1 SGHVS and CDR2 FNYEAQ. CDR3 loop: CASSPSLGSQPQHF. The CDR3, as DNA: TGTGCCAGCAGCCCTTCGCTAGGTAGTCAGCCCCAGCATTTT.

This clonotype has more than one count but fewer than ten. The chain joins TRBV2 to TRBJ1-5; D gene unclear. The germline V gene has CDR1 SNHLY and CDR2 FYNNEI. The V gene lost 2 bases and the J gene lost 3 bases, with 8 bases spanning the gap. CDR3 length: 14 residues. CDR3 DNA sequence: TGTGCCAGCAGTGAACTACAGTTCAATCAGCCCCAGCATTTT. The encoded protein is CASSELQFNQPQHF. Full variable domain (outside the CDR3, taken from reference TRBV2 and TRBJ1-5): EPEVTQTPSHQVTQMGQEVILRCVPISNHLYFYWYRQILGQKVEFLVSFYNNEISEKSEIFDDQFSVERPDGSNFTLKIRSTKLEDSAMYFCASSELQFNQPQHFGDGTRLSIL.

V is TRBV15 and J is TRBJ2-7; D is undetermined. Looked up from germline, CDR1 is LNHNV and CDR2 is YYDKDF (reference sequence). V gave up 8 bases and J gave up 10 bases, with 9 bases separating them. The CDR3 is 9 residues long. This CDR3 reads CATLSYQYF. The CDR3 region has the DNA TGTGCCACCTTGTCCTATCAGTACTTC.

V is TRBV7-8 and J is TRBJ2-7, with D perhaps TRBD2 (6 bases). The V end was cut by 5 bases, the J end by 6 bases, with 17 bases between. Germline assignment: CDR1 SGHVS and CDR2 FQNEAQ. The CDR3 runs 14 residues. CDR3 coding DNA: TGTGCCAGCAGCCCGAGGGGTTTGGGGGGCGAGCAGTACTTC. Translated, it gives CASSPRGLGGEQYF.

The rearrangement joins TRBV12-3 or TRBV12-4 to TRBJ2-5; D may be TRBD2 (5 bases). The CDR3 covers 16 residues. Trimming removed 7 bases from V and 5 bases from J, with 23 bases in between. CDR3 DNA sequence: TGTGCCAGCACTCGTTTGCAAGGGCTAGCTGAGGAGACCCAGTACTTC. Translating gives CASTRLQGLAEETQYF.

This clonotype showed up many times. As DNA, the CDR3 is TGTGCCAGCAGTTACACCTACAATGAGCAGTTCTTC. This encodes CASSYTYNEQFF. V and J are TRBV6-6 and TRBJ2-1; D not resolved. The length of the CDR3 is 12 residues. With 2 bases removed from V and 2 bases from J, the gap between germline ends came to 1 base. Germline assignment: CDR1 MNHNY and CDR2 SVGAGI (reference sequence).

This clonotype was picked up many times. The V call is TRBV3-1, the J call TRBJ2-3; D remains unclear. CDR1 is LGHDT and CDR2 is YNNKEL in the germline V gene (reference sequence). The length of the CDR3 is 14 residues. Deletions cut 5 bases from V and 5 bases from J, with 14 bases between. CDR3 in amino acids: CASSLGFRGDTQYF. The CDR3 nucleotides read TGTGCCAGCAGCTTAGGTTTCCGAGGAGATACGCAGTATTTT.

This sequence joins TRBV4-2 and TRBJ2-1; 7 nucleotides agree with TRBD2. CDR1 and CDR2 (germline): LGHNA, YNFKEQ. CDR3 length equals 15 residues. The J segment lost 8 bases and the V segment lost 0 bases, leaving 7 bases of the junction unmatched. The CDR3 bases are TGTGCCAGCAGCCAAGAGGCTAGCGGTATCTATGAGCAGTTCTTC. Translating it yields CASSQEASGIYEQFF.

The genes are TRBV14 and TRBJ2-7, with TRBD1 matching over 8 bases. V was clipped by 1 base and J by 12 bases; unmatched bases: 2. CDR1 is SGHDN and CDR2 is FVKESK in the germline V gene. This CDR3 is 11 amino acids long. Here the CDR3 DNA reads TGTGCCAGCAGCCAAGGGACAGGGCGGTACTTC. Translating gives CASSQGTGRYF.

This clonotype was seen only a few times. The V and J genes are TRBV2 and TRBJ2-4; D may be TRBD1 (6 bases). The V gene lost 6 bases and the J gene lost 5 bases, with 11 bases spanning the gap. This CDR3 region has 13 residues. Germline V gene lookup returns CDR1 SNHLY and CDR2 FYNNEI. CDR3 nucleotide sequence: TGTGCCAGCAGCCGGACAGATGAAAACATTCAGTACTTC. It is translated as CASSRTDENIQYF.

The J gene is TRBJ2-1, the V gene TRBV10-3, with D maybe TRBD2 (5 bases). The germline V and J ends were trimmed by 6 bases and 7 bases, with 7 bases remaining between them. Germline values: CDR1 ENHRY, CDR2 SYGVKD. The length of the CDR3 is 11 residues. The CDR3 loop is CAIRTGNEQFF. The CDR3 DNA sequence: TGTGCCATCAGAACGGGAAATGAGCAGTTCTTC.

CDR3 sequence: CASSAVDRNSYEQYF. The CDR3 region has the DNA TGTGCCAGCAGCGCCGTCGACAGAAACTCCTACGAGCAGTACTTC. The chain couples TRBV7-9 to TRBJ2-7; weak D call: TRBD1 (5 bases). V shed 5 bases and J shed 0 bases, with 14 bases lying between them. This CDR3 is built from 15 residues. Germline V gene sequence: CDR1 SEHNR, CDR2 FQNEAQ (reference sequence).

The genes are TRBV6-5 and TRBJ2-7; 8 nucleotides line up with TRBD2. Unmatched junction bases numbered 8, after V lost 2 bases and J lost 2 bases. The CDR3 is 16 residues long. Germline V gene data show CDR1 as MNHEY and CDR2 as SVGAGI. CDR3: CASSYISIAGTYEQYF. In DNA form, the CDR3 reads TGTGCCAGCAGTTACATCTCGATAGCGGGGACCTACGAGCAGTACTTC.